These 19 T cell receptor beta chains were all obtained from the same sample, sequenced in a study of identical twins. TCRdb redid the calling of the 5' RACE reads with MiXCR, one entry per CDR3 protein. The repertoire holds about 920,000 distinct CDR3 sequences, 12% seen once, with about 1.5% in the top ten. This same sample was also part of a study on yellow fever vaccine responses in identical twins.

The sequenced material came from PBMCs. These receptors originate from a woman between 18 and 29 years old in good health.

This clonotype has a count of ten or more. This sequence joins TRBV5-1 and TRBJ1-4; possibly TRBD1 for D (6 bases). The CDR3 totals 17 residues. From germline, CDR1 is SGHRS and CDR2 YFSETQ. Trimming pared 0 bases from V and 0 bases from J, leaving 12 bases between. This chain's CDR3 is CASSLDQGPATNEKLFF. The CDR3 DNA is TGCGCCAGCAGCTTGGATCAGGGGCCTGCAACTAATGAAAAACTGTTTTTT.

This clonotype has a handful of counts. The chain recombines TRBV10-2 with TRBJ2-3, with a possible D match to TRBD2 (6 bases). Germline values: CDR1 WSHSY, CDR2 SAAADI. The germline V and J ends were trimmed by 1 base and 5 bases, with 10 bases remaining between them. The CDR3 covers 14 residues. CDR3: CASSEWRELDTQYF. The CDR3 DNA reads TGCGCCAGCAGTGAGTGGCGGGAACTAGATACGCAGTATTTT.

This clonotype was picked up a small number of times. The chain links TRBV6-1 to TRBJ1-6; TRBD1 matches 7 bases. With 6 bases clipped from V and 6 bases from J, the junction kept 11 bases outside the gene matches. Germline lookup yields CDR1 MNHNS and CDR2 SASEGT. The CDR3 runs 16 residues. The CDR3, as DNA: TGTGCCAGCAGCCTGGAACCGGGACAGTCTAATTCACCCCTCCACTTT. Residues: CASSLEPGQSNSPLHF.

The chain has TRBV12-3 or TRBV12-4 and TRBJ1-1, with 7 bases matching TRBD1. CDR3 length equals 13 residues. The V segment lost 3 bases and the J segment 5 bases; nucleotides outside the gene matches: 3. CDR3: CASSLQGVTEAFF. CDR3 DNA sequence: TGTGCCAGCAGTTTGCAGGGGGTTACTGAAGCTTTCTTT.

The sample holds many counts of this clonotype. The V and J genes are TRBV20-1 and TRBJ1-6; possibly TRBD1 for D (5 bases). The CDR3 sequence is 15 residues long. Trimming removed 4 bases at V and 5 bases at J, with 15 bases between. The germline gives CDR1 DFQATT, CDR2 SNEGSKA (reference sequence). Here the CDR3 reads CSAMATRRDNSPLHF. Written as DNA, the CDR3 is TGCAGTGCTATGGCGACGCGCAGGGATAATTCACCCCTCCACTTT.

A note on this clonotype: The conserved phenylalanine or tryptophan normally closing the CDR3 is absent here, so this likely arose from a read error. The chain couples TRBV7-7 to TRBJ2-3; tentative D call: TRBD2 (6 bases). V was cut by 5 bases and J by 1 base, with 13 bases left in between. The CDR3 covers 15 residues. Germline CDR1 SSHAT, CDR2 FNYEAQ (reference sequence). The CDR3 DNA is TGTGCCAGCAGCATTGGGGGGACTGGCACAGATACGCAGTATTCT. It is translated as CASSIGGTGTDTQYS.

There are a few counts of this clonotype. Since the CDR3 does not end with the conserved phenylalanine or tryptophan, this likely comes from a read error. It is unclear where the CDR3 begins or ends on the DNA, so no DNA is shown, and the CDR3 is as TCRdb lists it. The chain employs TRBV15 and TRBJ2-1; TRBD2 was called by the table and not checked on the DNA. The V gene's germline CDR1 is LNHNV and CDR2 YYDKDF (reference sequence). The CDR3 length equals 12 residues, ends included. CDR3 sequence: CATSRDIASGGP.

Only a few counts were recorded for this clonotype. CDR3 amino acids: CASSWAGQGFEQYF. The CDR3 nucleotides read TGTGCCAGCAGCTGGGCGGGACAGGGTTTCGAGCAGTACTTC. The rearrangement links TRBV7-9 to TRBJ2-7; 9 nucleotides line up with TRBD1. The V segment lost 4 bases and the J segment 6 bases; nucleotides outside the gene matches: 7. The CDR3 spans 14 residues. CDR1 and CDR2 from the germline V gene are SEHNR and FQNEAQ (reference sequence). The full variable domain, rest sourced from reference TRBV7-9 and TRBJ2-7, is DTGVSQNPRHKITKRGQNVTFRCDPISEHNRLYWYRQTLGQGPEFLTYFQNEAQLEKSRLLSDRFSAERPKGSFSTLEIQRTEQGDSAMYLCASSWAGQGFEQYFGPGTRLTVT.

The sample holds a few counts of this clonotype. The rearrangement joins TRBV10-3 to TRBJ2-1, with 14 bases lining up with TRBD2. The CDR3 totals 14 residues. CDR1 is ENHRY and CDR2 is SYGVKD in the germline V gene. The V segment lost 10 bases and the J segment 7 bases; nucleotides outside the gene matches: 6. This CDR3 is CATWTSGGPNEQFF. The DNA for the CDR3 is TGTGCCACGTGGACTAGCGGGGGGCCGAATGAGCAGTTCTTC.

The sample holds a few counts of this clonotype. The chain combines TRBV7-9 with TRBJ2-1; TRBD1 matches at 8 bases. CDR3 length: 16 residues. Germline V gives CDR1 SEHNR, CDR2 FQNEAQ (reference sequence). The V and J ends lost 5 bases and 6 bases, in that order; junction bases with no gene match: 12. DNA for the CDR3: TGTGCCAGCAGCCCCCCGGCAGGGGGCATCATCAATGAGCAGTTCTTC. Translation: CASSPPAGGIINEQFF.

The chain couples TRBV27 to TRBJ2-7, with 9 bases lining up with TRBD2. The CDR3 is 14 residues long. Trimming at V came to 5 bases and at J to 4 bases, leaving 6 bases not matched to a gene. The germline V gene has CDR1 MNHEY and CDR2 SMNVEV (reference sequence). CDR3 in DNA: TGTGCCAGCAGTAGCGCTAGCGGGAATTACGAGCAGTACTTC. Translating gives CASSSASGNYEQYF.

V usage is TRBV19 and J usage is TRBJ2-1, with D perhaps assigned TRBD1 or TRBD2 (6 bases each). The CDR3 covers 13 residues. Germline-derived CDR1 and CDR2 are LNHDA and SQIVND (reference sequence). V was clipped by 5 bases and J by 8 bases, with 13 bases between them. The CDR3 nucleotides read TGTGCCAGTAGTGACGTGGGGGGCTATGAGCAGTTCTTC. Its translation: CASSDVGGYEQFF. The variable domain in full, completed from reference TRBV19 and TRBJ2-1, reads DGGITQSPKYLFRKEGQNVTLSCEQNLNHDAMYWYRQDPGQGLRLIYYSQIVNDFQKGDIAEGYSVSREKKESFPLTVTSAQKNPTAFYLCASSDVGGYEQFFGPGTRLTVL.

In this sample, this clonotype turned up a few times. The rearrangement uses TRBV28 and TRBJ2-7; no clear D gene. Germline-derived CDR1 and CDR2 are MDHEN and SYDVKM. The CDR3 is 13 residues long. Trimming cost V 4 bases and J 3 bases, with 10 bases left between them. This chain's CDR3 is CASSSLSFYEQYF. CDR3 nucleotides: TGTGCCAGCAGTTCTCTCAGTTTCTACGAGCAGTACTTC.

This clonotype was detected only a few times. CDR3 sequence reads: CASSGRPGKGMDTEAFF. CDR3 nucleotide sequence: TGTGCCAGCAGCGGCCGTCCAGGGAAGGGGATGGACACTGAAGCTTTCTTT. This chain joins TRBV7-9 and TRBJ1-1, with D tentatively TRBD1 (5 bases). The CDR3 consists of 17 residues. The germline V and J ends were trimmed by 5 bases and 3 bases, with 22 bases remaining between them. Per germline, CDR1 SEHNR and CDR2 FQNEAQ (reference sequence).

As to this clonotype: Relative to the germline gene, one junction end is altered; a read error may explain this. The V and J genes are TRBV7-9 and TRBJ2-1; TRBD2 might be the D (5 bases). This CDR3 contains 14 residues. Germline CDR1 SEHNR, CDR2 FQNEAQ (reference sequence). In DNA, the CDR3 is TGTGCCAGCAGCCAGATCGTCCGGGGAGATGAGCAGTCCTTC. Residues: CASSQIVRGDEQSF. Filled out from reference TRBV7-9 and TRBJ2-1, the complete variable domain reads DTGVSQNPRHKITKRGQNVTFRCDPISEHNRLYWYRQTLGQGPEFLTYFQNEAQLEKSRLLSDRFSAERPKGSFSTLEIQRTEQGDSAMYLCASSQIVRGDEQSFGPGTRLTVL.

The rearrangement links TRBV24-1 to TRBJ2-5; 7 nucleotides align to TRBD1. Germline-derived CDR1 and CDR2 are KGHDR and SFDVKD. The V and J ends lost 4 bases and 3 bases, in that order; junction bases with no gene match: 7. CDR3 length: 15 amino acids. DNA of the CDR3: TGTGCCACCAGTGACTCTGGGACAGCTAAAGAGACCCAGTACTTC. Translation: CATSDSGTAKETQYF.

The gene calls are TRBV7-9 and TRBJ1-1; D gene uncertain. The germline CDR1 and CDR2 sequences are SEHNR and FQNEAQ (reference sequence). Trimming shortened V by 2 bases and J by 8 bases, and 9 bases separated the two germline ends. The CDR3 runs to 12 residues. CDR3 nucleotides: TGTGCCAGCAGCTTACGGGATGACGAAGCTTTCTTT. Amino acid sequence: CASSLRDDEAFF.

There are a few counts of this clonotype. The CDR3: CASSQELTSGRGGEQYF. The CDR3 DNA is TGTGCCAGCAGCCAAGAATTGACTAGCGGGAGGGGCGGCGAGCAGTACTTC. The chain combines TRBV6-1 with TRBJ2-7, with 14 bases that match TRBD2. The trim removed 6 bases at V and 6 bases at J, leaving 13 bases unmatched. Per germline, CDR1 MNHNS and CDR2 SASEGT. This CDR3 contains 17 residues.

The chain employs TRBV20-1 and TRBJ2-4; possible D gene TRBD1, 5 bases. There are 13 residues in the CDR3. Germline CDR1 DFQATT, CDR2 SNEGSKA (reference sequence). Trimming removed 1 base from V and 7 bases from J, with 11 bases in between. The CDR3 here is CSARGEGVNIQYF. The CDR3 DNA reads TGCAGTGCTAGAGGAGAAGGGGTGAACATTCAGTACTTC.